The 4 T cell receptor beta chains in this list originate from one sample, sequenced in a study of cytomegalovirus exposure and HLA in healthy donors (dated by TCRdb to the late 2010s). Receptor amplification or capture employed the immunoSEQ multiplex PCR assay. The multiplex PCR relied on a mix of 60 forward primers for TCR Vbeta segments and 13 reverse primers for TCR Jbeta segments. The table comes from immuneACCESS by way of TCRdb, which keeps in-frame sequences with V and J called. Part of the clones is missing from these tables; in studies checked, under half for an unresolved V gene and the rest for unknown reasons. Within this sample are some 190,000 clones, with 85% of them counted one time only. The top ten clones comprise 1% of the sample. The sample was PBMCs. The receptors derive from a boy aged 2 to 10 in good health and CMV-seronegative.

The gene calls are TRBV29-1 and TRBJ2-5; 11 nucleotides line up with TRBD2. The CDR3 has 19 residues. Trimming took 0 bases from V and 2 from J; bases not matched to a gene: 14. CDR1 and CDR2 (germline): SQVTM, ANQGSEA. CDR3 residues: CSVEDSRASGGTIQETQYF. The CDR3 nucleotides read TGCAGCGTTGAAGATTCTAGGGCTAGCGGGGGGACCATACAAGAGACCCAGTACTTC.

The rearrangement links TRBV25-1 to TRBJ2-5; maybe TRBD1 (6 bases). This CDR3 has 13 amino acids. Germline-derived CDR1 and CDR2 are MGHDK and SYGVNS. Trimming removed 10 bases at V and 1 base at J, with 13 bases between. CDR3 bases: TGTGCCACCACCCCCAGGGGCCAAGAGACCCAGTACTTC. It yields the protein CATTPRGQETQYF.

This chain connects TRBV6-5 to TRBJ1-5; possibly TRBD1 for D (6 bases). In germline, CDR1 is MNHEY, CDR2 SVGAGI. This CDR3 has 12 residues. V lost 7 bases and J 6 bases, leaving 10 bases between the germline ends. The chain's CDR3 is CASTRGGQPQHF. CDR3 nucleotide sequence: TGTGCCAGCACCAGGGGTGGTCAGCCCCAGCATTTT.

In its sample, this clone was seen once. CDR3 sequence (DNA): TGTGCCAGCAGGAGATATTCTGGCTACACCTTC. Residues: CASRRYSGYTF. The rearrangement joins TRBV2 to TRBJ1-2; no reliable D call. Trimming pared 6 bases from V and 7 bases from J, leaving 9 bases between. The germline gives CDR1 SNHLY, CDR2 FYNNEI. CDR3 size: 11 residues.